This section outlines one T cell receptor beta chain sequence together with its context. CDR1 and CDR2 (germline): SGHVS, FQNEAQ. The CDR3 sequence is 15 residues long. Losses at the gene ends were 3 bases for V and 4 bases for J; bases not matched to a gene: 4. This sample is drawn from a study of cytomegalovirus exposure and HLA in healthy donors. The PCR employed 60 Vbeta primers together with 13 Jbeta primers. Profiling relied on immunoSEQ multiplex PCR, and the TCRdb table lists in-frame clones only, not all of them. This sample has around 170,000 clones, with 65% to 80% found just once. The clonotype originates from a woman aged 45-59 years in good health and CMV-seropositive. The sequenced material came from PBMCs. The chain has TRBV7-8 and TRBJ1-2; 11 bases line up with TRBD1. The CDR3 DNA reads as TGTGCCAGCAGCTTCGGGACAGGGGGATCCTATGGCTACACCTTC. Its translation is CASSFGTGGSYGYTF. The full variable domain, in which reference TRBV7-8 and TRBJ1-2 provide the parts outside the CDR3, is GAGVSQSPRYKVAKRGQDVALRCDPISGHVSLFWYQQALGQGPEFLTYFQNEAQLDKSGLPSDRFFAERPEGSVSTLKIQRTQQEDSAVYLCASSFGTGGSYGYTFGSGTRLTVV.